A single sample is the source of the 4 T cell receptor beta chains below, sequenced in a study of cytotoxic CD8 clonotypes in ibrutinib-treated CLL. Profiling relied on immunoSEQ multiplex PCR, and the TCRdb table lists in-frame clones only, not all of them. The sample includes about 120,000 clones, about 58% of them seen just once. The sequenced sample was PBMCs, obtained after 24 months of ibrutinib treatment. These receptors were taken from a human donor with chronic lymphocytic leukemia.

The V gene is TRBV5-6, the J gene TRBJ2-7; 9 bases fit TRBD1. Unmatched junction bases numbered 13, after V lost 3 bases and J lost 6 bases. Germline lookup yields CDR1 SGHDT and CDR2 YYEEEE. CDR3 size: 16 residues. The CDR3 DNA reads TGTGCCAGCAGCTGGGGGGACAGGGAAAGGGCTCGCGAGCAGTACTTC. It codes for CASSWGDRERAREQYF.

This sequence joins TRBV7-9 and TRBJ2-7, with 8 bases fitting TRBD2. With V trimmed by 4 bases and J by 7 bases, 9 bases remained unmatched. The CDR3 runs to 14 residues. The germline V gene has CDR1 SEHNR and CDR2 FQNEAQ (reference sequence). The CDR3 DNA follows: TGTGCCAGCAGCTCCGTTACTAGCGGTTGGGAGCAGTACTTC. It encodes CASSSVTSGWEQYF.

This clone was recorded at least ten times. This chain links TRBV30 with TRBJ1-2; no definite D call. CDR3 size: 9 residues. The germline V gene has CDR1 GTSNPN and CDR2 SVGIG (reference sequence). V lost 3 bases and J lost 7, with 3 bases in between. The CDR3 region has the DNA TGTGCCTGGAGGGGTGGCTACACCTTC. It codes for CAWRGGYTF. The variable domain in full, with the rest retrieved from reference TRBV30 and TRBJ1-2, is SQTIHQWPATLVQPVGSPLSLECTVEGTSNPNLYWYRQAAGRGLQLLFYSVGIGQISSEVPQNLSASRPQDRQFILSSKKLLLSDSGFYLCAWRGGYTFGSGTRLTVV.

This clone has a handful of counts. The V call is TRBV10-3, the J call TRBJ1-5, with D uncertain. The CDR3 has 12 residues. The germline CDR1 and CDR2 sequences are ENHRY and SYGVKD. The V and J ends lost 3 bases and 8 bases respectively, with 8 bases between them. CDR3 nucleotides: TGTGCCATCAGTGAACAGTGGGAGCCCCAGCATTTT. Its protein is CAISEQWEPQHF.